This TCR beta chain was captured in a study of T cells in Graves' hyperthyroidism and ophthalmopathy. Whole-study results and caveats: Peripheral blood also featured most of the thyroid clonotypes expanded above 0.001. Model-based prediction identified ophthalmopathy a median approximately 6 months prior to its onset.

V lost 6 bases and J 2 bases, leaving 8 bases between the germline ends. This CDR3 has 13 residues. The germline CDR1 and CDR2 sequences are MDHEN and SYDVKM. Clinical symptoms, serum thyroxine, TRAb, thyroid ultrasound and orbital computed tomography informed diagnoses. Researchers took RNA transcripts and amplified the TCR beta CDR3 regions from them. When the TCR CDR3 underwent first-round RT-PCR, the HTBI primer set was used. TCRdb fed the multiplex PCR reads into MiXCR, producing one record per CDR3 protein. The sample yields under 300,000 distinct CDR3 sequences, approximately 26% seen once. This clonotype has a count of ten or more. Its antigen is still unknown.

Sequencing input: blood. This chain connects TRBV28 to TRBJ1-5; D might be TRBD1 (6 bases). This receptor was taken from a man in his forties with Graves' hyperthyroidism that later progressed to Graves' ophthalmopathy. The CDR3 DNA reads TGTGCCAGCAGAAGACAGGGCAATCAGCCCCAGCATTTT. It translates to CASRRQGNQPQHF.